These T cell receptor beta chains were read from a single sample in a study of blood T cell repertoires in COVID-19. TCRdb's table, derived via immunoSEQ multiplex PCR, lists solely in-frame clones and lacks some. Found here are 300,000 to 400,000 clones, 90% of them singletons; the top ten hold almost 4%. Sequencing used PBMCs or T cells enriched from blood (not recorded which). Receptors originate from a woman in her twenties or thirties who had been exposed to COVID-19. Each CDR3 is given with its conserved first and last residue. Fields, in order: CDR3 protein, CDR3 DNA, V gene, J gene, clone size, D gene. D genes are given only for firm matches. Only part of the rows carry a size: once, few, many, or a class if the clone is expanded.

cdr3_aa: CASSLGAGVNTDTQYF; cdr3_nt: TGTGCCAGCAGCTTGGGTGCGGGGGTCAACACAGATACGCAGTATTTT; v_call: TRBV5-4; j_call: TRBJ2-3; clone_size: .; d_call: TRBD2
cdr3_aa: CASSSMTGPLNEQFF; cdr3_nt: TGTGCCAGCAGCTCAATGACAGGACCCCTCAATGAGCAGTTCTTC; v_call: TRBV7-9; j_call: TRBJ2-1; clone_size: .; d_call: .
cdr3_aa: CASSKRQGGQETQYF; cdr3_nt: TGTGCCAGCAGCAAAAGACAGGGGGGCCAAGAGACCCAGTACTTC; v_call: TRBV11-1; j_call: TRBJ2-5; clone_size: .; d_call: TRBD1
cdr3_aa: CASSLLGSQPQHF; cdr3_nt: TGTGCCAGCAGCTTATTGGGGAGTCAGCCCCAGCATTTT; v_call: TRBV11-2; j_call: TRBJ1-5; clone_size: .; d_call: .
cdr3_aa: CASSPTRDTPSHNYGYTF; cdr3_nt: TGTGCCAGCTCACCAACACGGGACACCCCGTCCCACAACTATGGCTACACCTTC; v_call: TRBV18; j_call: TRBJ1-2; clone_size: .; d_call: .
cdr3_aa: CASSLTGGRYEQYF; cdr3_nt: TGTGCCAGCAGCTTGACGGGGGGCAGGTACGAGCAGTACTTC; v_call: TRBV11-2; j_call: TRBJ2-7; clone_size: .; d_call: .
cdr3_aa: CAISPGTEAFF; cdr3_nt: TGTGCCATCAGCCCAGGTACTGAAGCTTTCTTT; v_call: TRBV10-3; j_call: TRBJ1-1; clone_size: .; d_call: .
cdr3_aa: CASKVTVLQETQYF; cdr3_nt: TGCGCCAGCAAGGTGACAGTTCTGCAAGAGACCCAGTACTTC; v_call: TRBV5-1; j_call: TRBJ2-5; clone_size: .; d_call: .
cdr3_aa: CASSLAGRSYEQYF; cdr3_nt: TGTGCCAGCAGTTTGGCAGGGAGGTCCTACGAGCAGTACTTC; v_call: TRBV27; j_call: TRBJ2-7; clone_size: .; d_call: .
cdr3_aa: CASRPAGGNSPLHF; cdr3_nt: TGTGCCAGCAGGCCCGCCGGGGGTAATTCACCCCTCCACTTT; v_call: TRBV7-2; j_call: TRBJ1-6; clone_size: .; d_call: .
cdr3_aa: CASSHTSGNTIYF; cdr3_nt: TGTGCCAGTAGTCACACCTCTGGAAACACCATATATTTT; v_call: TRBV19; j_call: TRBJ1-3; clone_size: .; d_call: .
cdr3_aa: CASSLQMNTEAFF; cdr3_nt: TGTGCCAGCAGCCTCCAGATGAACACTGAAGCTTTCTTT; v_call: TRBV7-6; j_call: TRBJ1-1; clone_size: .; d_call: .
cdr3_aa: CASSPPSAGGTGELFF; cdr3_nt: TGTGCCAGCTCACCACCGTCTGCGGGGGGAACCGGGGAGCTGTTTTTT; v_call: TRBV18; j_call: TRBJ2-2; clone_size: .; d_call: TRBD2
cdr3_aa: CASSLNPSGETQYF; cdr3_nt: TGTGCCAGCAGCTTGAACCCATCCGGAGAGACCCAGTACTTC; v_call: TRBV5-6; j_call: TRBJ2-5; clone_size: once; d_call: .
cdr3_aa: CASSPTGIYGYTF; cdr3_nt: TGCGCCAGCAGCCCGACAGGGATCTATGGCTACACCTTC; v_call: TRBV5-1; j_call: TRBJ1-2; clone_size: .; d_call: TRBD1
cdr3_aa: CASSLGGPEQYF; cdr3_nt: TGTGCCAGCAGCTTAGGAGGGCCTGAGCAGTACTTC; v_call: TRBV11-2; j_call: TRBJ2-7; clone_size: .; d_call: .
cdr3_aa: CASRGTGGSNTGELFF; cdr3_nt: TGTGCCAGTAGGGGTACAGGGGGCTCGAACACCGGGGAGCTGTTTTTT; v_call: TRBV19; j_call: TRBJ2-2; clone_size: .; d_call: TRBD1
cdr3_aa: CASGSTGVGGETQYF; cdr3_nt: TGTGCTAGTGGCTCAACAGGGGTAGGTGGAGAGACCCAGTACTTC; v_call: TRBV12-5; j_call: TRBJ2-5; clone_size: .; d_call: TRBD1
cdr3_aa: CASSFRSAGTGIEQYF; cdr3_nt: TGTGCCAGCAGCTTCCGCTCCGCCGGGACAGGGATTGAGCAGTACTTC; v_call: TRBV7-2; j_call: TRBJ2-7; clone_size: .; d_call: TRBD1
cdr3_aa: CASSVGGQRVNTEAFF; cdr3_nt: TGTGCCAGCAGCGTAGGGGGACAGAGGGTGAACACTGAAGCTTTCTTT; v_call: TRBV9; j_call: TRBJ1-1; clone_size: once; d_call: TRBD1
cdr3_aa: CASSLGSGGYGYTF; cdr3_nt: TGTGCCAGCAGCTTAGGCTCTGGGGGGTATGGCTACACCTTC; v_call: TRBV7-9; j_call: TRBJ1-2; clone_size: .; d_call: .
cdr3_aa: CASSLRDRAFGETQYF; cdr3_nt: TGTGCCAGCAGCTTAAGAGACAGGGCTTTTGGAGAGACCCAGTACTTC; v_call: TRBV7-8; j_call: TRBJ2-5; clone_size: .; d_call: TRBD1
cdr3_aa: CASSRTQLGTQYF; cdr3_nt: TGTGCCAGCAGCCGAACACAACTAGGTACGCAGTATTTT; v_call: TRBV6-5; j_call: TRBJ2-3; clone_size: .; d_call: .
cdr3_aa: CASSEANRVYGYTF; cdr3_nt: TGTGCCAGCAGTGAAGCGAACAGGGTCTATGGCTACACCTTC; v_call: TRBV6-1; j_call: TRBJ1-2; clone_size: .; d_call: .
cdr3_aa: CASSPGRPRENEQYF; cdr3_nt: TGTGCCAGCAGCCCCGGACGGCCCCGGGAAAACGAGCAGTACTTC; v_call: TRBV5-4; j_call: TRBJ2-7; clone_size: .; d_call: .
cdr3_aa: CASSFPGGGFEKLFF; cdr3_nt: TGTGCCAGCAGTTTCCCCGGGGGGGGGTTTGAAAAACTGTTTTTT; v_call: TRBV28; j_call: TRBJ1-4; clone_size: .; d_call: .
cdr3_aa: CASSLSSYGYTF; cdr3_nt: TGTGCCAGCAGTCTTTCTTCCTATGGCTACACCTTC; v_call: TRBV6-5; j_call: TRBJ1-2; clone_size: .; d_call: .
cdr3_aa: CASSRQFFSYEQYF; cdr3_nt: TGCGCCAGCAGCCGACAGTTCTTCTCCTACGAGCAGTACTTC; v_call: TRBV4-1; j_call: TRBJ2-7; clone_size: .; d_call: .
cdr3_aa: CASSYDWGDTEAFF; cdr3_nt: TGTGCCAGCAGTTACGATTGGGGGGACACTGAAGCTTTCTTT; v_call: TRBV6-5; j_call: TRBJ1-1; clone_size: .; d_call: .
cdr3_aa: CASSRVRTGGSPLHF; cdr3_nt: TGTGCCAGCAGCCGGGTTAGGACAGGGGGTTCACCCCTCCACTTT; v_call: TRBV9; j_call: TRBJ1-6; clone_size: once; d_call: TRBD1
cdr3_aa: CASSYRQGGGYEQYF; cdr3_nt: TGTGCCAGCAGTTACAGGCAGGGGGGAGGCTACGAGCAGTACTTC; v_call: TRBV6-2/TRBV6-3; j_call: TRBJ2-7; clone_size: .; d_call: .
cdr3_aa: CASSLESRGTQYF; cdr3_nt: TGTGCCAGCAGCTTAGAGTCGCGGGGTACGCAGTATTTT; v_call: TRBV11-2; j_call: TRBJ2-3; clone_size: .; d_call: .
cdr3_aa: CASSNPGWGSKNNEQFF; cdr3_nt: TGTGCCAGCTCGAACCCAGGGTGGGGAAGTAAGAACAATGAGCAGTTCTTC; v_call: TRBV18; j_call: TRBJ2-1; clone_size: .; d_call: .
cdr3_aa: CASRSKVTGKKGNEQFF; cdr3_nt: TGTGCCAGCAGGAGCAAGGTAACAGGGAAGAAGGGAAATGAGCAGTTCTTC; v_call: TRBV7-9; j_call: TRBJ2-1; clone_size: .; d_call: .
cdr3_aa: CSVPNSDRPSGSTRYF; cdr3_nt: TGCAGCGTTCCTAACTCCGACAGGCCATCGGGGAGCACAAGGTATTTT; v_call: TRBV29-1; j_call: TRBJ2-3; clone_size: .; d_call: .
cdr3_aa: CASSEVGQGAGNEQFF; cdr3_nt: TGTGCCAGCAGTGAAGTCGGGCAGGGGGCGGGAAATGAGCAGTTCTTC; v_call: TRBV6-1; j_call: TRBJ2-1; clone_size: .; d_call: TRBD1
cdr3_aa: CASSPQGRFTEAFF; cdr3_nt: TGTGCCAGCAGCCCTCAGGGTAGGTTCACTGAAGCTTTCTTT; v_call: TRBV3-1/TRBV3-2; j_call: TRBJ1-1; clone_size: .; d_call: .